Detailed here is one TCR beta chain. Original processing methods: Estimates of nucleated cell counts were drawn from the amplification of reference gene primers. Assay used: immunoSEQ multiplex PCR; TCRdb lists only in-frame clones, some missing. V and J calls and clone size are copied from that table; D and trimming were computed from the DNA. Here the sample spans some 96,000 clones, about 86% being singletons. This sample is part of a study of blood T cell repertoires in COVID-19. Study summary: Donors in the United States, Italy and Spain gave samples during acute or convalescent COVID-19. From T cells, B-cell-depleted T cells, or PBMCs came the material, which was cDNA or gDNA.

The CDR3 contains 15 residues. The V end was cut by 3 bases, the J end by 3 bases, with 12 bases between. In germline, CDR1 is KGHSH, CDR2 LQKENI. The sequence was obtained from a man at least 80 years old with acute or convalescent COVID-19. Input material: peripheral blood. The chain is built from TRBV18 and TRBJ1-3, with D possibly being TRBD1 (6 bases). The CDR3 is CASSPSGALGNTIYF. CDR3 DNA sequence: TGTGCCAGCTCACCTTCAGGGGCTCTTGGAAACACCATATATTTT.